What follows is one TCR beta chain and its context. Sequencing was performed with immunoSEQ multiplex PCR; in TCRdb, only in-frame clones are kept and a portion is missing. The table lists 2,500,000 or so clones, 85% to 95% of them singletons. From germline, CDR1 is SQVTM and CDR2 ANQGSEA. V was pared by 4 bases and J by 2 bases, with 19 bases between. The CDR3 spans 16 residues. These data belong to a study of shared clonotypes between healthy human individuals. This TCR was sampled from a man in his late teens or twenties in good health. Some clones in this sample may be carry-over from other donors' samples. The sample taken for sequencing was naive CD4+ T cells from PBMCs. Specified subset: CD45RA+ positively selected. This sequence joins TRBV29-1 and TRBJ2-3; tentative D call: TRBD1 (7 bases). The CDR3 DNA is TGCAGCGTTGCGGTTTCGGCGGGACAGTACACAGATACGCAGTATTTT. Translated: CSVAVSAGQYTDTQYF.